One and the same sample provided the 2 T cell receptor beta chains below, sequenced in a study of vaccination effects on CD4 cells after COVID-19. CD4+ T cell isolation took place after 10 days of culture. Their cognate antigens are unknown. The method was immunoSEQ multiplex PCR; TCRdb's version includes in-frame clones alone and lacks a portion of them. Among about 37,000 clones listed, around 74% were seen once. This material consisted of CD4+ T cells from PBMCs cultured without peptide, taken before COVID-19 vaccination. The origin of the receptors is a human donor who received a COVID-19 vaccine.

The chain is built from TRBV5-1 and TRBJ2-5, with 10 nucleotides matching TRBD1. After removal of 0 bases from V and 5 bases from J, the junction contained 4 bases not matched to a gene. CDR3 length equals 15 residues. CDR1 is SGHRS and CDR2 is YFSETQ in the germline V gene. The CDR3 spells CASSLVDRGRETQYF. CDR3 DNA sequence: TGCGCCAGCAGCTTGGTAGACAGGGGGCGGGAGACCCAGTACTTC.

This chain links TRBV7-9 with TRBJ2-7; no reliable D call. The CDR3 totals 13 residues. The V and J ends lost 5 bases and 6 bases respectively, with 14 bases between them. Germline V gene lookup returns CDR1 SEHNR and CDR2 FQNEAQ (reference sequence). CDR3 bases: TGTGCCAGCAGCCCCCCCGGGCCAGGCGAGCAGTACTTC. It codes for CASSPPGPGEQYF.